This T cell receptor beta chain was captured in a study of glioma-infiltrating T cells after dendritic cell vaccination. This table comes from immunoSEQ multiplex PCR, and its TCRdb copy is limited to in-frame clones, with some not included. The sample has 90,000 to 140,000 clones; roughly 89% are singletons. Germline values: CDR1 SEHNR, CDR2 FQNEAQ (reference sequence). The V gene lost 3 bases and the J gene lost 4 bases, with 15 bases spanning the gap. The CDR3 extends over 15 amino acids. Noted time point: after dendritic cell vaccination, including at tumor progression/relapse. The sequence derives from a human donor with glioblastoma. The gene calls are TRBV7-9 and TRBJ1-2; unclear D gene. This material consisted of blood, taken after dendritic cell vaccination. The CDR3 reads CASSLATASSYGYTF. The CDR3 DNA sequence: TGTGCCAGCAGCTTGGCCACAGCCTCCTCCTATGGCTACACCTTC.